This T cell receptor (beta chain) is drawn from a study of Ad26.COV2.S vaccination and SARS-CoV-2 variants. As for the study in general: Intramuscular Ad26.COV2.S doses were given once or twice, 56 days apart. Study-wide results and caveats: Responses of T cells in total may have been underestimated by the TCR breadth and depth analyses. Reportedly, after vaccination the spike-specific CD8+ and CD4+ T cell responses displayed substantial breadth.

Documented treatment: roughly 19 received Ad26.COV2.S at low or high dose, single or two shots; several received placebo; per-sample allocation not given. The samples were gathered on day 63 after the first injection of vaccine or placebo. Vaccination used an Ad26 vector expressing Wuhan-strain SARS-CoV-2 spike. Only in-frame clones appear in the TCRdb table, and some are missing; sequencing was by immunoSEQ multiplex PCR. Among 300,000 to 350,000 clones listed, over 80% were seen once. The CDR3 is 14 amino acids. Germline V gives CDR1 MNHEY, CDR2 SMNVEV (reference sequence). The ends were cut back, 9 bases at V and 3 bases at J, with 12 bases in the middle. Concerning this clone: Its cognate antigen is unknown.

This chain joins TRBV27 and TRBJ1-6; D may be TRBD1 (5 bases). The source was peripheral blood, collected in a trial of Ad26.COV2.S vaccine versus placebo. This receptor was identified in a person aged 18-65 years who received the Ad26.COV2.S COVID-19 vaccine or a placebo. CDR3 sequence: CASTPGFYNSPLHF. The CDR3 DNA is TGTGCCAGTACACCAGGGTTCTATAATTCACCCCTCCACTTT.